This note documents a single TCR beta chain sequence. This clone's antigen is unknown. No much larger clonotype is one base removed from it; base qualities were not supplied. These data are taken from a study of blood T cells in healthy people across ages (dated by TCRdb to the mid-2010s). Regarding the complete study: In model experiments, template switching captured roughly one uniquely barcoded TCR beta cDNA molecule for every two T cells. Using deep sequencing normalized with unique cDNA molecular identifiers, the study measured how TCR beta repertoire diversity changes with age. The donors were divided into four age groups: young (average approximately 15 years), middle-aged (around 41), aged (62) and long-lived (roughly 82). To avoid experimental bias, donors of different ages were distributed randomly across sequencing lanes. For two donors (one aged 18 to 30 and one aged 80 or older), the study analyzed two additional independent replicas of 1 million unique cDNA reads from the same blood draw. Results and caveats for the whole study, not just this receptor: The CMV infection status of donors was not known, potentially confounding age-related changes in expanded clonotypes. There was a strong correlation between observed TCR beta diversity and the percentage of naive T cells measured by flow cytometry. Estimates of total diversity from one million sequenced T cells were regarded as lower bounds and underestimates. Compared with the aged group, the long-lived group had more naive CD4+ T cells, fewer expanded clones and increased TCR diversity, a pattern suggesting age selection. Conclusive comparison of naive and antigen-experienced compartments was prevented by the profiling of bulk unsorted PBMCs. Observed TCR beta diversity per million T cells fell roughly linearly with age, and a significant reduction was already apparent by age about 36.

Reading the germline V gene gives CDR1 SGHDN and CDR2 FVKESK. V and J lose 2 bases and 0 bases, and a span of 17 bases separates them. There are 18 amino acids in the CDR3, from cysteine to phenylalanine inclusive. Just the 54-base CDR3 DNA is kept, in frame starting at base 1. The roughly 37 donors, aged roughly 6 to 95 years, were systemically healthy Caucasian individuals from Russia. Ten milliliters of peripheral blood were drawn from each donor into EDTA-treated Vacutainer tubes. Ficoll-Paque density-gradient centrifugation was used to isolate PBMCs, with at least 7 million obtained per sample. Total RNA, at least 5.5 micrograms per sample, was extracted from PBMCs with Trizol reagent. For every donor, an aliquot of PBMCs went through flow cytometry to measure the percentages of naive CD45RAhigh/CD27high T cells. The library was obtained by 5' RACE. Sequencing was carried out with an Illumina HiSeq 2500. A second PCR of about 7 to 12 cycles was run with a J-beta primer mix and a sample-barcoded 5' primer. A unique molecular identifier was introduced onto each TCR beta cDNA molecule by a template-switch 5' adaptor carrying 12 random nucleotides. Each sample yielded at least 3 million CDR3-containing paired-end reads. First-strand cDNA synthesis was performed from all RNA using the Mint cDNA synthesis kit, with priming by a TRBC-specific oligonucleotide. After uracil-DNA glycosylase treatment, a first 18-cycle PCR used universal primers M1SS and BC2_uni_R on all cDNA. The authors' analysis ran thus. Each sample was normalized by randomly selecting 1 million high-quality reads, each carrying a distinct molecular identifier. Reads with shared molecular identifiers were discarded instead of being binned into consensus sequences. MiTCR, run with a Q25 quality threshold and the strictest error-elimination algorithm, handled CDR3 identification, clonotype clustering and error correction. A nonparametric unseen species model with Euler transformation was used to estimate a lower bound on total TCR beta diversity. TCRdb reanalyzed the raw reads on its own, using fastp at Q25 for trimming and MiXCR for clone calling, and kept in-frame beta chains. Here each entry gathers all rows of one CDR3 protein and keeps the most common genes and DNA. None of the V and J calls come from the authors' own analysis; TCRdb made them. In all, the sample holds more than 1.4 million distinct CDR3 sequences, and around 42% of those were seen once. In total, the top ten clones hold under 8% of the sample.

The origin of this receptor is a woman aged 18-35 years in good health. The V gene is TRBV14 and the J gene is TRBJ2-4; the D gene lacks a confident call. The sequenced material came from blood. The nucleotides are TGTGCCAGCAGCCAACAGAGAACTGAGAAACTAGCCAAAAACATTCAGTACTTC. Protein translation: CASSQQRTEKLAKNIQYF. Outside the CDR3, residues come from the reference TRBV14 and TRBJ2-4 proteins, so the full variable domain is: EAGVTQFPSHSVIEKGQTVTLRCDPISGHDNLYWYRRVMGKEIKFLLHFVKESKQDESGMPNNRFLAERTGGTYSTLKVQPAELEDSGVYFCASSQQRTEKLAKNIQYFGAGTRLSVL.